The clone carrying this TCR beta chain has only a few counts. Its antigen is as yet unknown. The sample belongs to a study of response to subunit inactivated influenza vaccine. Study findings and constraints: Authors suggested few new T cells are recruited by each seasonal influenza vaccination.

TCRdb called the RT-PCR reads again in MiXCR, with one record for every CDR3 protein. Of over 800,000 distinct CDR3 sequences in the sample, 21% are singletons; the top ten hold 10% to 13%. Sample: PBMCs from blood, taken about 5 days after vaccination. The sequence derives from a man aged 50-59 years who received an inactivated influenza vaccine.

The CDR3 here is CSAPLGTEDPQYF. The CDR3 coding sequence is TGCAGTGCTCCCCTAGGTACCGAAGACCCCCAGTACTTC. The chain employs TRBV20-1 and TRBJ2-5; no clear D gene. The germline V and J ends were trimmed by 5 bases and 9 bases, with 19 bases remaining between them. CDR3 size: 13 residues. The germline V gene encodes CDR1 DFQATT and CDR2 SNEGSKA (reference sequence).